This record covers a single T cell receptor beta chain. The CDR3 spans 19 residues. Trimming took 4 bases from V and 0 from J, leaving 25 bases between them. Per germline, CDR1 SEHNR and CDR2 FQNEAQ (reference sequence). TCRdb's table, derived via immunoSEQ multiplex PCR, lists solely in-frame clones and lacks some. There are approximately 180,000 clones in the sample; more than 75% occur only once, and around 6% lies in the top ten. The sample is drawn from a study of blood T cell repertoires in COVID-19. The source material was peripheral blood. This chain connects TRBV7-9 to TRBJ2-7, with D maybe TRBD1 (6 bases). The receptor was derived from a man aged 40-50 years with active or convalescent COVID-19. The CDR3, as DNA: TGTGCCAGCAGCTCCCCGACAGGAGCCTTAAATGACCTCTCCTACGAGCAGTACTTC. This translates into CASSSPTGALNDLSYEQYF. Variable domain in full (rest from reference TRBV7-9 and TRBJ2-7): DTGVSQNPRHKITKRGQNVTFRCDPISEHNRLYWYRQTLGQGPEFLTYFQNEAQLEKSRLLSDRFSAERPKGSFSTLEIQRTEQGDSAMYLCASSSPTGALNDLSYEQYFGPGTRLTVT.